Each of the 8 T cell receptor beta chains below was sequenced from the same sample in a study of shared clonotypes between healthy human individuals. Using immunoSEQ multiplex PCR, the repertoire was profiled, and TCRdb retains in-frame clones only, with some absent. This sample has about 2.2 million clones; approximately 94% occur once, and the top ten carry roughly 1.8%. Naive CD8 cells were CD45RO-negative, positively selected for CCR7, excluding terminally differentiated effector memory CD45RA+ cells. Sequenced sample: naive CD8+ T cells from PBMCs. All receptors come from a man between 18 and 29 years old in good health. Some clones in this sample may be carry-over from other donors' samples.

CDR3 DNA sequence: TGTGCCACCAGCAGCGGGACAGGGAGAGCGAACACTGAAGCTTTCTTT. This encodes CATSSGTGRANTEAFF. The rearrangement links TRBV15 to TRBJ1-1; TRBD1 matches at 9 bases. The CDR3 runs to 16 residues. CDR1 and CDR2 from the germline V gene are LNHNV and YYDKDF (reference sequence). Trimming removed 3 bases from V and 1 base from J; junction bases left unmatched: 6.

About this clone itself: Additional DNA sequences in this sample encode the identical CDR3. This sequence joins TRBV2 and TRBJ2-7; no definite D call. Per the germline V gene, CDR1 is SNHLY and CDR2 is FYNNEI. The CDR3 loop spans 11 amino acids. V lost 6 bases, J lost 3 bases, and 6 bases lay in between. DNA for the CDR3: TGTGCCAGCAGCGGAAACTACGAGCAGTACTTC. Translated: CASSGNYEQYF.

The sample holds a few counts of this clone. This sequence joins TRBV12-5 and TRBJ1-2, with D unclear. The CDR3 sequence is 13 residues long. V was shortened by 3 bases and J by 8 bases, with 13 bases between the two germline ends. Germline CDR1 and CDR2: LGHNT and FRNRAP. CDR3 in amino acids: CASGLGDAAGYTF. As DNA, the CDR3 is TGTGCTAGTGGTTTAGGTGACGCGGCCGGCTACACCTTC.

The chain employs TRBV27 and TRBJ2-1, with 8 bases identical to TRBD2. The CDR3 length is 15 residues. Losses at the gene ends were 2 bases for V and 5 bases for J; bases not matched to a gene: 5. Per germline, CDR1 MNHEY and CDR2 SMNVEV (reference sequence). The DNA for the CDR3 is TGTGCCAGCAGTTTAGGTAGCGGGATGCACAATGAGCAGTTCTTC. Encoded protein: CASSLGSGMHNEQFF.

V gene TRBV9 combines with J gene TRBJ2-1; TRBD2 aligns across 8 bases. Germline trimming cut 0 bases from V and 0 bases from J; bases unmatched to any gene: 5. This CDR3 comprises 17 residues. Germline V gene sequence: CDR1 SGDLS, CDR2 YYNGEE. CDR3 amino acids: CASSVGGRPHSYNEQFF. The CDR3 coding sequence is TGTGCCAGCAGCGTAGGCGGGAGGCCCCACTCCTACAATGAGCAGTTCTTC.

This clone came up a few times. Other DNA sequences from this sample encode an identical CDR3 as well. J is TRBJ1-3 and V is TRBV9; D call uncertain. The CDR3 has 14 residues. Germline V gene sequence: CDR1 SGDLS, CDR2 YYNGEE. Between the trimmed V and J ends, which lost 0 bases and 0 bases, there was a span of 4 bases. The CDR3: CASSVAGSGNTIYF. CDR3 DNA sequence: TGTGCCAGCAGCGTAGCCGGCTCTGGAAACACCATATATTTT.

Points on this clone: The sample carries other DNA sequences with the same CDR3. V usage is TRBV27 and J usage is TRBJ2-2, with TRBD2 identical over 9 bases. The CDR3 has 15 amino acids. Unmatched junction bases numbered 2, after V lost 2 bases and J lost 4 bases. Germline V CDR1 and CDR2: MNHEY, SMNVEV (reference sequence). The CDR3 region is CASSLAGGLTGELFF. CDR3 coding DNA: TGTGCCAGCAGTTTAGCGGGAGGGCTCACCGGGGAGCTGTTTTTT.

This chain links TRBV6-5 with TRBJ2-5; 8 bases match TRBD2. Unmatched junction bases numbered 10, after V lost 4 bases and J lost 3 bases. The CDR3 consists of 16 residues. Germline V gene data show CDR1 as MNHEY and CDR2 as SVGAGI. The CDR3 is CASSSNPTSVEETQYF. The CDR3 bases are TGTGCCAGCAGTTCAAACCCGACTAGCGTAGAAGAGACCCAGTACTTC.